This entry describes one T cell receptor (beta chain). The data derive from a study of blood T cell repertoires in COVID-19. Authors' methods: For nucleated cells, counts were estimated from reference gene primer amplification. Sequenced by immunoSEQ multiplex PCR; TCRdb stores in-frame clones only, minus some. V, J and clone size derive from that table, while D and trimming were established from the DNA sequence. The sample carries around 60,000 clones, 60% to 85% recorded once. This CDR3 is built from 14 residues. Trimming cost V 1 base and J 6 bases, with 12 bases left between them. Germline lookup yields CDR1 LGHDT and CDR2 YNNKEL (reference sequence).

This clonotype was sampled from a human donor in a cohort sampled during active COVID-19. Sequencing used peripheral blood. The chain combines TRBV3-1 (or the pseudogene TRBV3-2) with TRBJ1-2, with D hard to call. The CDR3 DNA follows: TGTGCCAGCAGCCAAGCCGGGGTTTTGAATGGCTACACCTTC. Amino acids: CASSQAGVLNGYTF.